This is a list of T cell receptor beta chains from one sample in a study of regulatory T cells in long-lasting Graves disease. TCRdb redid the calling of the multiplex PCR reads with MiXCR, one entry per CDR3 protein. The data show about 500,000 distinct CDR3 sequences, 16% seen once. Separately, the same data were catalogued under a study of T cells in Graves' hyperthyroidism and ophthalmopathy.

The input for sequencing was peripheral blood mononuclear cells (PBMCs), taken at new diagnosis, from a patient treated with antithyroid drugs. These receptors were collected from a man aged 40-50 years with Graves disease. Both conserved end residues are part of each CDR3. A D gene is named only where the DNA matches it firmly. Only some rows state a clone size, as once, few, many or a class for expanded clones.

J	size	D	V	length	CDR3	DNA
TRBJ2-1	many	.	TRBV28	17	CASTPLRKWAGLHEQFF	TGTGCCAGCACCCCGCTCCGGAAGTGGGCTGGGCTCCATGAGCAGTTCTTC
TRBJ2-1	many	.	TRBV5-1	19	CASRRDSLTSASSYNEQFF	TGCGCCAGCAGGCGGGACAGCTTGACTAGCGCGAGCTCCTACAATGAGCAGTTCTTC
TRBJ2-3	few	TRBD2	TRBV20-1	17	CSARGLAGGLWADTQYF	TGCAGTGCTAGAGGACTAGCGGGAGGCCTTTGGGCAGATACGCAGTATTTT
TRBJ2-5	many	.	TRBV5-1	16	CASSRSGHSGQETQYF	TGCGCCAGCAGCCGATCGGGGCATTCGGGACAAGAGACCCAGTACTTC
TRBJ2-5	.	.	TRBV18	12	CASSPMIETQYF	TGTGCCAGCTCCCCGATGATAGAGACCCAGTACTTC
TRBJ2-4	many	TRBD1	TRBV2	14	CASSEVRGRNIQYF	TGTGCCAGCAGTGAGGTTAGGGGGCGAAACATTCAGTACTTC
TRBJ2-1	many	.	TRBV28	13	CASSRLDVGEQFF	TGTGCCAGCAGTCGACTAGATGTGGGGGAGCAGTTCTTC
TRBJ2-2	.	.	TRBV12-5	14	CASTSGAGTGELFF	TGTGCTAGCACCTCCGGGGCGGGGACCGGGGAGCTGTTTTTT
TRBJ2-7	many	TRBD2	TRBV28	20	CASSPDNPGLAGVFFDEQYF	TGTGCCAGCAGTCCTGACAACCCGGGACTAGCGGGAGTATTCTTTGACGAGCAGTACTTC
TRBJ2-7	few	.	TRBV20-1	15	CSARDVDRTTYEQYF	TGCAGTGCTAGAGATGTTGACAGGACAACATACGAGCAGTACTTC
TRBJ2-4	.	.	TRBV2	16	CASSALAAAAKNIQYF	TGTGCCAGCAGTGCACTAGCTGCGGCGGCCAAAAACATTCAGTACTTC
TRBJ1-6	.	.	TRBV2	15	CASSEVWGLRMTLHF	TGTGCCAGCAGTGAAGTGTGGGGACTGCGAATGACCCTCCACTTT
TRBJ1-5	.	.	TRBV28	12	CATSQGIQPQHF	TGTGCCACCTCACAGGGAATCCAGCCCCAGCATTTT
TRBJ1-1	.	.	TRBV29-1	11	CSLLAGAEAFF	TGCAGCCTTTTGGCGGGGGCTGAAGCTTTCTTT
TRBJ2-7	many	.	TRBV12-3/TRBV12-4	14	CASRLQGRTYEQYF	TGTGCCAGCAGACTACAGGGACGAACCTACGAGCAGTACTTC
TRBJ1-5	.	TRBD1	TRBV28	18	CASSVLGTGLDSNQPQHF	TGTGCCAGCAGCGTCCTCGGGACAGGGTTGGATAGCAATCAGCCCCAGCATTTT
TRBJ2-2	.	TRBD1	TRBV11-3	14	CASSGQGASGELFF	TGTGCCAGCAGCGGACAGGGGGCATCCGGGGAGCTGTTTTTT
TRBJ2-7	many	.	TRBV24-1	14	CATSDPGRKSEQYF	TGTGCCACCAGTGATCCGGGGCGGAAGAGTGAGCAGTACTTC
TRBJ1-6	few	.	TRBV27	14	CASSSASYNSPLHF	TGTGCCAGCAGTTCCGCCTCCTATAATTCACCCCTCCACTTT
TRBJ2-3	.	TRBD2	TRBV20-1	16	CSARVLAGTSTDTQYF	TGCAGTGCTAGGGTACTAGCGGGTACGAGCACAGATACGCAGTATTTT
TRBJ1-5	few	.	TRBV28	15	CASSFGGIDNQPQHF	TGTGCCAGCAGTTTCGGCGGGATCGACAATCAGCCCCAGCATTTT